These 30 T cell receptor beta chains were all obtained from the same sample, sequenced in a study of cytomegalovirus exposure and HLA in healthy donors. Primers for the PCR totalled 60 Vbeta and 13 Jbeta. Assay: immunoSEQ multiplex PCR; the TCRdb copy retains only in-frame clones and omits some. The sample holds over 45,000 clones; 83% are singletons and the top ten take 4.3%. The source material was PBMCs. The receptors come from a man younger than 40 in good health and CMV-seronegative.

This rearrangement joins TRBV7-2 to TRBJ2-5; D possibly corresponds to TRBD2 (5 bases). Trimming took 3 bases from V and 5 from J, leaving 7 bases between them. Germline V CDR1 and CDR2: SGHTA, FQGNSA. The CDR3 totals 12 residues. CDR3 sequence: CASSFRGETQYF. For the CDR3, the DNA is TGTGCCAGCAGCTTCAGAGGGGAGACCCAGTACTTC. Using reference TRBV7-2 and TRBJ2-5 for the parts outside the CDR3, the full variable domain is GAGVSQSPSNKVTEKGKDVELRCDPISGHTALYWYRQSLGQGLEFLIYFQGNSAPDKSGLPSDRFSAERTGGSVSTLTIQRTQQEDSAVYLCASSFRGETQYFGPGTRLLVL.

This clone was observed a few times. This chain links TRBV5-1 with TRBJ2-7; D is possibly TRBD2 (6 bases). The CDR3 loop spans 14 amino acids. Germline V lookup: CDR1 SGHRS, CDR2 YFSETQ. V was trimmed by 9 bases and J by 6 bases, leaving 22 bases between them. The CDR3 coding sequence is TGCGCCACCACCTGGGGCGGAGGGACGGGCGAGCAGTACTTC. Its protein product is CATTWGGGTGEQYF.

The chain has TRBV5-5 and TRBJ2-6; possible D gene TRBD2, 7 bases. This CDR3 is 14 amino acids long. The V and J ends lost 4 bases and 7 bases respectively, with 12 bases between them. Per germline, CDR1 SGHKS and CDR2 YYEKEE (reference sequence). The DNA for the CDR3 is TGTGCCAGCAGCCCAAGGGGGGGAGCCAACGTCCTGACTTTC. Amino acid sequence: CASSPRGGANVLTF.

The V call is TRBV11-2, the J call TRBJ2-7; 8 nucleotides match TRBD1. Trimming at V came to 5 bases and at J to 0 bases, leaving 3 bases not matched to a gene. The length of the CDR3 is 14 residues. The germline CDR1 and CDR2 sequences are SGHAT and FQNNGV. The CDR3, as DNA: TGTGCCAGCAGCAGGGACAGGAGCTCCTACGAGCAGTACTTC. Its translation: CASSRDRSSYEQYF. The entire variable domain, with the rest obtained from reference TRBV11-2 and TRBJ2-7, is as follows: EAGVAQSPRYKIIEKRQSVAFWCNPISGHATLYWYQQILGQGPKLLIQFQNNGVVDDSQLPKDRFSAERLKGVDSTLKIQPAKLEDSAVYLCASSRDRSSYEQYFGPGTRLTVT.

The chain couples TRBV2 to TRBJ2-3, with 8 nucleotides matching TRBD1. Looked up from germline, CDR1 is SNHLY and CDR2 is FYNNEI. The CDR3 is 14 amino acids. V lost 7 bases and J lost 8; bases outside the gene matches: 11. DNA for the CDR3: TGTGCCAGCACCCCGGGACAAGGACAGGGTACGCAGTATTTT. As protein: CASTPGQGQGTQYF.

The rearrangement joins TRBV7-2 to TRBJ1-2; TRBD1 is a possible D gene (6 bases). In germline, CDR1 is SGHTA, CDR2 FQGNSA. V was shortened by 1 base and J by 4 bases, with 13 bases between the two germline ends. The CDR3 is 15 residues long. The CDR3 reads CASSLEGGDIYGYTF. The CDR3 DNA sequence: TGTGCCAGCAGCTTAGAGGGGGGGGACATCTATGGCTACACCTTC. The full variable domain, its missing parts supplied by reference TRBV7-2 and TRBJ1-2, is GAGVSQSPSNKVTEKGKDVELRCDPISGHTALYWYRQSLGQGLEFLIYFQGNSAPDKSGLPSDRFSAERTGGSVSTLTIQRTQQEDSAVYLCASSLEGGDIYGYTFGSGTRLTVV.

J is TRBJ2-7 and V is TRBV7-6; D unclear. The CDR3 loop spans 13 amino acids. Germline CDR1 is SGHVS and CDR2 is FNYEAQ. V lost 1 base and J lost 4, with 8 bases in between. The CDR3 region is CASSLVPTYEQYF. CDR3 bases: TGTGCCAGCAGCTTAGTACCCACTTACGAGCAGTACTTC.

The rearrangement links TRBV21-1 to TRBJ1-2; TRBD1 is the table's D call and was not checked against the DNA. TRBV21-1 is termed a pseudogene. This CDR3 spans 17 amino acids. CDR3 in amino acids: CASSNFQSRTGRYGYTF. The CDR3 nucleotides are TGTGCCAGCAGCAATTTCCAATCTCGGACAGGTCGCTATGGCTACACCTTC.

CDR3 in DNA: TGTGCTAGTGGTTTGGACGACATTCCCTACGAGCAGTACTTC. Residues: CASGLDDIPYEQYF. This sequence joins TRBV12-5 and TRBJ2-7, with unresolved D. The germline V gene encodes CDR1 LGHNT and CDR2 FRNRAP. V gave up 1 base and J gave up 2 bases, with 9 bases separating them. The CDR3 contains 14 residues.

This sequence joins TRBV27 and TRBJ2-5; 12 bases are shared with TRBD2. Germline V gene lookup returns CDR1 MNHEY and CDR2 SMNVEV (reference sequence). CDR3 length: 16 residues. The V segment lost 4 bases and the J segment 5 bases; nucleotides outside the gene matches: 8. The CDR3 reads CASSYLAGGPVETQYF. The CDR3 bases are TGTGCCAGCAGTTATCTAGCGGGAGGGCCGGTGGAGACCCAGTACTTC.

As to this clone: A junction end diverges from the germline sequence, so it may reflect a read error. The chain combines TRBV6-7 with TRBJ1-5, with 9 nucleotides matching TRBD1. TRBV6-7 is an ORF; its function is uncertain. This CDR3 region has 19 residues. DNA of the CDR3: TGTGCCAGCAGCCTCCGGGGACAGGGATGGTATATGAGCAATCAGCCCCGGCATTTT. Translating it yields CASSLRGQGWYMSNQPRHF.

This clone has more than one count but fewer than ten. The chain uses TRBV6-5 and TRBJ2-2; TRBD1 agrees at 8 bases. Trimming at V came to 6 bases and at J to 1 base, leaving 4 bases not matched to a gene. The CDR3 has 15 residues. Germline CDR1 and CDR2: MNHEY and SVGAGI. As DNA, the CDR3 is TGTGCCAGCAGAGGACAGGGTCTGAACACCGGGGAGCTGTTTTTT. Protein: CASRGQGLNTGELFF.

The chain has TRBV9 and TRBJ1-2; D is ambiguous. The V end lost 7 bases, the J end lost 2 bases, and 12 bases lay between the germline ends. The CDR3 sequence is 13 residues long. Germline V gene lookup returns CDR1 SGDLS and CDR2 YYNGEE. The CDR3 region is CASRGPGNYGYTF. The CDR3 region has the DNA TGTGCCAGCCGCGGGCCAGGCAACTATGGCTACACCTTC.

The J gene is TRBJ2-2, the V gene TRBV19, with D tentatively TRBD1 (5 bases). Per the germline V gene, CDR1 is LNHDA and CDR2 is SQIVND (reference sequence). CDR3 length: 15 residues. V was clipped by 4 bases and J by 1 base, with 10 bases between them. This chain's CDR3 is CASSTARVNTGELFF. Written as DNA, the CDR3 is TGTGCCAGTAGTACCGCCAGGGTGAACACCGGGGAGCTGTTTTTT.

The CDR3 protein is CASSRTSGRGNEQFF. The CDR3 DNA is TGTGCCAGCAGCCGGACTAGCGGGAGAGGCAATGAGCAGTTCTTC. The chain recombines TRBV7-9 with TRBJ2-1, with 13 bases fitting TRBD2. J gave up 6 bases and V 5 bases, and 4 bases lay outside the gene matches. CDR1 SEHNR and CDR2 FQNEAQ come from the germline V gene (reference sequence). This CDR3 has 15 residues. The complete variable domain, with remaining parts taken from reference TRBV7-9 and TRBJ2-1, reads DTGVSQNPRHKITKRGQNVTFRCDPISEHNRLYWYRQTLGQGPEFLTYFQNEAQLEKSRLLSDRFSAERPKGSFSTLEIQRTEQGDSAMYLCASSRTSGRGNEQFFGPGTRLTVL.

This chain joins TRBV7-6 and TRBJ2-5; D is perhaps TRBD1 (6 bases). V lost 0 bases to trimming and J lost 2 bases, with 16 bases between them. The length of the CDR3 is 17 residues. CDR1 and CDR2 from the germline V gene are SGHVS and FNYEAQ. CDR3 region: CASSLALRQGRQETQYF. CDR3 sequence (DNA): TGTGCCAGCAGCTTAGCGCTTCGGCAGGGGAGACAAGAGACCCAGTACTTC.

The chain employs TRBV5-1 and TRBJ2-5, with 7 bases fitting TRBD1. The CDR3 is made up of 15 amino acids. Germline V gene lookup returns CDR1 SGHRS and CDR2 YFSETQ. Trimming at V came to 4 bases and at J to 4 bases, leaving 10 bases not matched to a gene. The CDR3 coding sequence is TGCGCCAGCAGCCCTCAAGGGGGCGATGGAGAGACCCAGTACTTC. Its protein product is CASSPQGGDGETQYF.

DNA of the CDR3: TGTGCCAGCAGACGGACAGGGGGCAATTCACCCCTCCACTTT. Translating gives CASRRTGGNSPLHF. This chain links TRBV6-5 with TRBJ1-6, with TRBD1 identical over 11 bases. The CDR3 spans 14 residues. Germline V gene data show CDR1 as MNHEY and CDR2 as SVGAGI. With V trimmed by 6 bases and J by 7 bases, 2 bases remained unmatched.

This sequence joins TRBV7-2 and TRBJ2-1; 9 nucleotides line up with TRBD1. The junction had 12 bases not matched to a gene; V was cut back by 2 bases and J by 7 bases. There are 17 residues in the CDR3. CDR1 and CDR2 from the germline V gene are SGHTA and FQGNSA. The CDR3 loop is CASSLKVGTGRMNEQFF. In DNA, the CDR3 is TGTGCCAGCAGCTTAAAGGTCGGGACAGGGAGGATGAATGAGCAGTTCTTC.

The chain carries TRBV19 and TRBJ1-5, with a tentative D call TRBD1 (6 bases). This CDR3 spans 17 amino acids. Trimming left V 4 bases short and J 0 bases short, with 16 bases between. Germline assignment: CDR1 LNHDA and CDR2 SQIVND (reference sequence). The CDR3 region is CASSTRQASYSNQPQHF. In nucleotides, the CDR3 is TGTGCCAGTAGTACACGACAGGCCTCCTATAGCAATCAGCCCCAGCATTTT.

The chain employs TRBV10-3 and TRBJ1-2; D is undetermined. Trimming cost V 8 bases and J 6 bases, with 10 bases left between them. This CDR3 is built from 11 residues. Per germline, CDR1 ENHRY and CDR2 SYGVKD. CDR3 coding DNA: TGTGCCATCGGGCCAGGCGATGGCTACACCTTC. Amino acids: CAIGPGDGYTF.

The chain combines TRBV5-4 with TRBJ2-3, with unresolved D. The CDR3 spans 13 residues. CDR1 SGHNT and CDR2 YYREEE come from the germline V gene (reference sequence). V lost 4 bases, J lost 1 base, and 7 bases lay in between. The CDR3 DNA follows: TGTGCCAGCAGCACGCCGGGCACAGATACGCAGTATTTT. It yields the protein CASSTPGTDTQYF.

The chain recombines TRBV5-6 with TRBJ2-5; D is possibly TRBD2 (6 bases). The CDR3 contains 14 residues. CDR1 SGHDT and CDR2 YYEEEE come from the germline V gene. Trimming removed 3 bases at V and 4 bases at J, with 13 bases between. Here the CDR3 reads CASSSHGGIETQYF. CDR3 nucleotide sequence: TGTGCCAGCAGCTCGCACGGGGGTATAGAGACCCAGTACTTC. The full variable domain, rest sourced from reference TRBV5-6 and TRBJ2-5, is DAGVTQSPTHLIKTRGQQVTLRCSPKSGHDTVSWYQQALGQGPQFIFQYYEEEERQRGNFPDRFSGHQFPNYSSELNVNALLLGDSALYLCASSSHGGIETQYFGPGTRLLVL.

The chain links TRBV11-2 to TRBJ1-1; D is undetermined. The CDR3 has 13 amino acids. Germline CDR1 is SGHAT and CDR2 is FQNNGV. The ends were cut back, 5 bases at V and 0 bases at J, with 7 bases in the middle. CDR3 nucleotide sequence: TGTGCCAGCAGCCCCCTAATGAACACTGAAGCTTTCTTT. Encoded protein: CASSPLMNTEAFF.

The gene calls are TRBV30 and TRBJ2-1; the D gene is possibly TRBD2 (5 bases). The CDR3 consists of 13 residues. The ends were cut back, 4 bases at V and 0 bases at J, with 7 bases in the middle. The V gene's germline CDR1 is GTSNPN and CDR2 SVGIG (reference sequence). Here the CDR3 reads CAWMGVSYNEQFF. The CDR3 DNA sequence: TGTGCCTGGATGGGAGTCTCCTACAATGAGCAGTTCTTC.

For the CDR3, the DNA is TGTGCCAGCAGCTCGGACAGGGCTGTCTATGGCTACACCTTC. Encoded protein: CASSSDRAVYGYTF. This chain uses TRBV7-3 with TRBJ1-2; TRBD1 matches at 8 bases. Germline V gene data show CDR1 as SGHTA and CDR2 as FQGTGA. The CDR3 is 14 amino acids. The ends lost 4 bases at V and 4 bases at J; junction bases unmatched: 5.

The rearrangement uses TRBV7-3 and TRBJ2-1; TRBD2 matches 12 bases. With 2 bases clipped from V and 8 bases from J, the junction kept 13 bases outside the gene matches. Germline CDR1 is SGHTA and CDR2 is FQGTGA. The CDR3 sequence is 18 residues long. The CDR3, as DNA: TGTGCCAGCAGCTTAGGTCTAGCGGGGGGGCCAAGGAGGGATGAGCAGTTCTTC. It encodes CASSLGLAGGPRRDEQFF. The variable domain in full, with the rest retrieved from reference TRBV7-3 and TRBJ2-1, is GAGVSQTPSNKVTEKGKYVELRCDPISGHTALYWYRQSLGQGPEFLIYFQGTGAADDSGLPNDRFFAVRPEGSVSTLKIQRTERGDSAVYLCASSLGLAGGPRRDEQFFGPGTRLTVL.

The chain carries TRBV19 and TRBJ2-1, with a weak D call TRBD2 (5 bases). V dropped 3 bases and J dropped 4 bases, with 10 bases sitting between them. Germline CDR1 reads LNHDA; CDR2 reads SQIVND (reference sequence). CDR3 size: 14 residues. The CDR3 DNA sequence: TGTGCCAGTAGTATCGGCGGGCCGTACAATGAGCAGTTCTTC. This sequence encodes CASSIGGPYNEQFF.

The chain couples TRBV7-9 to TRBJ2-3, with TRBD2 identical over 8 bases. The ends lost 5 bases at V and 3 bases at J; junction bases unmatched: 10. Germline CDR1 SEHNR, CDR2 FQNEAQ (reference sequence). The CDR3 is 16 amino acids. CDR3 bases: TGTGCCAGCAGCCCCCGGGGGGGTTCATGGACAGATACGCAGTATTTT. It encodes CASSPRGGSWTDTQYF.

J is TRBJ2-2 and V is TRBV7-6; 10 nucleotides match TRBD2. V lost 5 bases and J lost 9; bases outside the gene matches: 12. Germline V gene data show CDR1 as SGHVS and CDR2 as FNYEAQ. CDR3 size: 16 residues. The CDR3 is CASSQVAGGTTRELFF. The CDR3 bases are TGTGCCAGCAGCCAAGTAGCGGGGGGTACGACCAGGGAGCTGTTTTTT.